The clone carrying this T cell receptor beta chain was found once. Antigen specificity is unknown. The CDR3 runs 15 residues. The V gene lost 4 bases and the J gene lost 5 bases, with 18 bases spanning the gap. Looked up from germline, CDR1 is SGHRS and CDR2 is YFSETQ. The sample belongs to a study of T cells after yellow fever vaccination. Study findings and constraints: Clonotypes found in both CD4 and CD8 compartments made up a small share.

Via MiXCR, TCRdb re-called the 5' RACE reads, giving one row per CDR3 protein. The sample shows about 350,000 distinct CDR3 sequences, 11% of them seen only once. The J gene is TRBJ2-5, the V gene TRBV5-1; TRBD1 might be the D (6 bases). The clonotype originates from a man in his late teens or twenties who received the YFV17D yellow fever vaccine. This specimen consisted of PBMCs, obtained on the day of the first yellow fever vaccination. The CDR3: CASSQNTGSGETQYF. DNA of the CDR3: TGCGCCAGCAGCCAAAACACAGGGTCGGGGGAGACCCAGTACTTC.